Below are 8 T cell receptor beta chains sequenced from a single sample in a study of neurological immune-mediated disorders. One entry per CDR3 protein results from TCRdb running MiXCR on the 5' RACE reads. This sample carries about 53,000 distinct CDR3 sequences, roughly 8.8% of them seen once, and the ten largest clones take 1.9%. Time point defined: longitudinal time-point 3. Sequencing used PBMCs. These receptors were taken from a woman aged 40 to 50 in good health.

In this sample, this clonotype turned up many times. This chain joins TRBV6-2 or TRBV6-3 and TRBJ2-1; maybe TRBD2 (5 bases). V gave up 6 bases and J gave up 4 bases, with 10 bases separating them. Germline lookup yields CDR1 MNHEY and CDR2 SVGEGT. The CDR3 contains 13 residues. The CDR3 DNA is TGTGCCAGCAGGGACTGGCATTACAATGAGCAGTTCTTC. This sequence encodes CASRDWHYNEQFF.

This clonotype showed up many times. This chain links TRBV2 with TRBJ1-2; D is perhaps TRBD1 (6 bases). Germline V CDR1 and CDR2: SNHLY, FYNNEI. This CDR3 is 14 amino acids long. Between the trimmed V and J ends, which lost 2 bases and 2 bases, there was a span of 9 bases. CDR3 loop: CASSEIGGNYGYTF. DNA for the CDR3: TGTGCCAGCAGTGAAATTGGGGGCAACTATGGCTACACCTTC.

This clonotype was seen at least ten times. CDR3 protein: CASSYRPQGYNEQFF. The CDR3 region has the DNA TGTGCCAGCAGTTACAGGCCACAGGGCTACAATGAGCAGTTCTTC. The chain joins TRBV6-2 or TRBV6-3 to TRBJ2-1, with a tentative D call TRBD1 (6 bases). The V end lost 2 bases, the J end lost 3 bases, and 11 bases lay between the germline ends. Germline CDR1 is MNHEY and CDR2 is SVGEGT. The CDR3 loop spans 15 amino acids.

This clonotype was counted a few times. CDR3 loop: CASRRGRGGYTF. DNA for the CDR3: TGTGCCAGCAGAAGGGGAAGGGGTGGCTACACCTTC. The chain has TRBV6-5 and TRBJ1-2; TRBD1 might be the D (5 bases). There are 12 residues in the CDR3. The germline CDR1 and CDR2 sequences are MNHEY and SVGAGI. With 6 bases removed from V and 7 bases from J, the gap between germline ends came to 12 bases.

This clonotype was counted a few times. V gene TRBV18 combines with J gene TRBJ2-7; TRBD1 is a possible D gene (5 bases). Germline CDR1 reads KGHSH; CDR2 reads LQKENI. Trimming removed 6 bases from V and 6 bases from J, with 15 bases in between. CDR3 size: 13 residues. The CDR3 coding sequence is TGTGCCAGCTCCCTCCAGGGATCGGGCGAGCAGTACTTC. Its translation: CASSLQGSGEQYF.

This clonotype was recorded at least ten times. J is TRBJ1-4 and V is TRBV11-2, with D hard to call. The CDR3 runs to 15 residues. Trimming took off 1 base at V and 6 bases at J, with 12 bases between the two ends. Germline V gives CDR1 SGHAT, CDR2 FQNNGV. CDR3: CASSLGVGIDEKLFF. The CDR3 DNA follows: TGTGCCAGCAGCTTAGGTGTAGGGATTGATGAAAAACTGTTTTTT.

At least ten counts were recorded for this clonotype. J is TRBJ2-1 and V is TRBV27; 14 bases are a match to TRBD2. The CDR3 sequence is 15 residues long. Germline CDR1 is MNHEY and CDR2 is SMNVEV (reference sequence). The ends lost 5 bases at V and 10 bases at J; junction bases unmatched: 7. The CDR3: CASSPGLAGVNEQFF. The DNA for the CDR3 is TGTGCCAGCAGTCCGGGACTAGCGGGAGTTAACGAGCAGTTCTTC.

This clonotype was picked up one time. The chain is built from TRBV29-1 and TRBJ2-6; tentative D call: TRBD1 (6 bases). The CDR3 is 20 residues long. Germline V CDR1 and CDR2: SQVTM, ANQGSEA. Here the CDR3 reads CSVTVGSAGVYSSGANVLTF. In nucleotides, the CDR3 is TGCAGTGTCACCGTGGGTTCGGCAGGGGTGTATTCCTCTGGGGCCAACGTCCTGACTTTC.